The TCR beta chain described here comes from a study of blood T cell repertoires in COVID-19. The overall study: The study drew acute and convalescent COVID-19 samples from the United States, Italy and Spain.

Source study methods: From reference gene primer amplification, estimates of nucleated cell counts were derived. Data came from immunoSEQ multiplex PCR; TCRdb stores just in-frame clones and leaves some out. V, J and clone size are taken as reported in that table, and D and trimming were inferred from the DNA itself. The data contain some 130,000 clones, around 89% of them seen just once; the ten biggest clones take up around 19%. Between the trimmed V and J ends, which lost 6 bases and 2 bases, there was a span of 14 bases. This CDR3 comprises 14 residues. CDR1 is SGHVS and CDR2 is FQNEAQ in the germline V gene.

The chain carries TRBV7-8 and TRBJ2-7, with D perhaps TRBD2 (5 bases). The sequence was obtained from a man in his fifties with active or convalescent COVID-19. Sample: peripheral blood. CDR3 sequence: CASRLRPEAYEQYF. The CDR3, as DNA: TGTGCCAGCAGACTACGGCCGGAGGCCTACGAGCAGTACTTC.